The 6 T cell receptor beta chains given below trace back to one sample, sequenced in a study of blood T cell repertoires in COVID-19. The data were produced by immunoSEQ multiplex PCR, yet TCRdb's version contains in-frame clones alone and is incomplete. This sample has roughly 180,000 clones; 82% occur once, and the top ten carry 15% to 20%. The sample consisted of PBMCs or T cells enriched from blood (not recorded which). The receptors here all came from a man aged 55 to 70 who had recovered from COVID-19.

The chain's CDR3 is CASSLGTGVTSEQYF. CDR3 nucleotides: TGTGCCAGCAGCTTAGGGACAGGGGTTACTAGCGAGCAGTACTTC. The chain uses TRBV7-7 and TRBJ2-7; 9 nucleotides agree with TRBD1. The V segment lost 1 base and the J segment 6 bases; nucleotides outside the gene matches: 7. Germline V gene lookup returns CDR1 SSHAT and CDR2 FNYEAQ (reference sequence). This CDR3 comprises 15 residues. Based on the CDR3 plus reference TRBV7-7 and TRBJ2-7, the full variable domain is GAGVSQSPRYKVTKRGQDVTLRCDPISSHATLYWYQQALGQGPEFLTYFNYEAQPDKSGLPSDRFSAERPEGSISTLTIQRTEQRDSAMYRCASSLGTGVTSEQYFGPGTRLTVT.

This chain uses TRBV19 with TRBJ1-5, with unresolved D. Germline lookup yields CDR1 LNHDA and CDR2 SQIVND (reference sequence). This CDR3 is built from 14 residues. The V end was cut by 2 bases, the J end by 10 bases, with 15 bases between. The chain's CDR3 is CASSISGTSEPQHF. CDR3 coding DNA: TGTGCCAGTAGTATAAGTGGTACCAGTGAACCCCAGCATTTT.

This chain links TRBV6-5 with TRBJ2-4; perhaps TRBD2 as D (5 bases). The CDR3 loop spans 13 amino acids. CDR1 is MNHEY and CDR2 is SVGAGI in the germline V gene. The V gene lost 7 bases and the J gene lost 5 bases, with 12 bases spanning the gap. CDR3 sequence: CASKRPGQNIQYF. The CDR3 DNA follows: TGTGCCAGCAAGCGGCCAGGACAAAACATTCAGTACTTC.

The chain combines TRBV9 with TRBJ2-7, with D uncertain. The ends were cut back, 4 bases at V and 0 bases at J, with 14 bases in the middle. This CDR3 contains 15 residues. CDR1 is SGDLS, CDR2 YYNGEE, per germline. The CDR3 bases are TGTGCCAGCAGCCCCGGTAGCCGAATCTCCTACGAGCAGTACTTC. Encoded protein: CASSPGSRISYEQYF.

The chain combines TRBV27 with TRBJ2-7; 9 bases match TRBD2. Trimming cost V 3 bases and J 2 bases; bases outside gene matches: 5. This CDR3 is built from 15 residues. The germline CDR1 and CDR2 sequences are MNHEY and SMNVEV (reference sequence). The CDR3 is CASSFERGAPYEQYF. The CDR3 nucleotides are TGTGCCAGCAGTTTCGAGCGGGGGGCACCCTACGAGCAGTACTTC.

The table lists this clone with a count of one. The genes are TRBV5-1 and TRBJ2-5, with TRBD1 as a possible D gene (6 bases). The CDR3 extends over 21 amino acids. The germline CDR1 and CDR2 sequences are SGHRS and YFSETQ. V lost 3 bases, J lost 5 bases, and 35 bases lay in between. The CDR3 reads CASSCSPDMKLPGHIRETQYF. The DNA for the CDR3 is TGCGCCAGCAGCTGCTCCCCGGATATGAAGCTCCCGGGACATATACGGGAGACCCAGTACTTC.